This T cell receptor beta chain was documented in a study of HIV-infected patients and healthy controls. General study results and limits: HIV-associated CDR3 frequencies dropped significantly during therapy; CMV-associated ones, mostly rising, changed nonsignificantly.

Trimming cost V 4 bases and J 4 bases, with 16 bases left between them. The CDR3 length is 16 residues. Germline CDR1 reads SEHNR; CDR2 reads FQNEAQ (reference sequence). To note about this clonotype: Its specificity is not known.

Whole blood was used without fractionation, so all unsorted peripheral T cells were included. Alpha and beta constant-region primers primed reverse transcription of about 500 ng RNA. Separate chain-specific third strand synthesis with multiplexing indices produced the alpha and beta libraries. TCRdb fed the 5' RACE reads into MiXCR, producing one record per CDR3 protein. The table lists 15,000 to 20,000 distinct CDR3 sequences, roughly 8.2% of them singletons. Sequenced input: blood. This chain connects TRBV7-9 to TRBJ2-2; possible D gene TRBD2, 6 bases. This TCR was sampled from an adult in good health. The CDR3 loop is CASSSTPGLITGELFF. As DNA, the CDR3 is TGTGCCAGCAGCTCGACCCCGGGACTTATCACCGGGGAGCTGTTTTTT.